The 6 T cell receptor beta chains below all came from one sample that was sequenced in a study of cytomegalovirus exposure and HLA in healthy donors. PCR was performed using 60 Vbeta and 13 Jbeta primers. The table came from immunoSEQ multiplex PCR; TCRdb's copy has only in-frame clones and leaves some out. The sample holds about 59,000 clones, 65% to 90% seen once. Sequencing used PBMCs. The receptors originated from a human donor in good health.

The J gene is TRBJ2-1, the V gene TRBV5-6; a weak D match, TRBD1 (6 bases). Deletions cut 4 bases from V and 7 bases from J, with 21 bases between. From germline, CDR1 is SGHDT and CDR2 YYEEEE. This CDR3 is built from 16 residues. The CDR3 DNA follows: TGTGCCAGCAGCGGGCCAGAGGATTCTAGGGGGAATGAGCAGTTCTTC. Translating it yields CASSGPEDSRGNEQFF.

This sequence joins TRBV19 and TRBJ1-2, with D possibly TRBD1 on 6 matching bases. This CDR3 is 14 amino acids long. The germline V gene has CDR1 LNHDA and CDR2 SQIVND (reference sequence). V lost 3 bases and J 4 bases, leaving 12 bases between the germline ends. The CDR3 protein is CASSIRGGAYGYTF. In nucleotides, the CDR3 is TGTGCCAGTAGTATCCGCGGGGGCGCCTATGGCTACACCTTC.

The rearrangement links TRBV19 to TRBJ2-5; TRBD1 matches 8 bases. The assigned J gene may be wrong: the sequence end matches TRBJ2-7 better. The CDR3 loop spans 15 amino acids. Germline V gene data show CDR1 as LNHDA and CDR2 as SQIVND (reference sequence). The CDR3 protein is CASSITRTGLHEQYF. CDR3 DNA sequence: TGTGCCAGTAGTATAACTCGGACAGGGCTTCACGAGCAGTACTTC.

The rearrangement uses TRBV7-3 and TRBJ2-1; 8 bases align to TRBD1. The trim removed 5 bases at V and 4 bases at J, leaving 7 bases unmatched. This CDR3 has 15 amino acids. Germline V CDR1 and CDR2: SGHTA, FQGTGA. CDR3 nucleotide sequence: TGTGCCAGCAGCCCGGGACAGGAAGGGTACAATGAGCAGTTCTTC. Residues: CASSPGQEGYNEQFF.

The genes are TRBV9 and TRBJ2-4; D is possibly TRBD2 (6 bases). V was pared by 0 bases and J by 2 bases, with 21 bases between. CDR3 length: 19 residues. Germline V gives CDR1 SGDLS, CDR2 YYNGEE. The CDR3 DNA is TGTGCCAGCAGCGTAGGGGGACGAGGCGGGGAAGGATCCAAAAACATTCAGTACTTC. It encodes CASSVGGRGGEGSKNIQYF.

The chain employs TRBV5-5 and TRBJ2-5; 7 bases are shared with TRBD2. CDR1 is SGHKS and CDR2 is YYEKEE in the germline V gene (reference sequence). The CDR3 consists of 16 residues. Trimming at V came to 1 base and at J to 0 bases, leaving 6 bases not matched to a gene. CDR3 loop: CASSLISGGYQETQYF. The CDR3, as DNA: TGTGCCAGCAGCTTGATTTCCGGGGGGTACCAAGAGACCCAGTACTTC.